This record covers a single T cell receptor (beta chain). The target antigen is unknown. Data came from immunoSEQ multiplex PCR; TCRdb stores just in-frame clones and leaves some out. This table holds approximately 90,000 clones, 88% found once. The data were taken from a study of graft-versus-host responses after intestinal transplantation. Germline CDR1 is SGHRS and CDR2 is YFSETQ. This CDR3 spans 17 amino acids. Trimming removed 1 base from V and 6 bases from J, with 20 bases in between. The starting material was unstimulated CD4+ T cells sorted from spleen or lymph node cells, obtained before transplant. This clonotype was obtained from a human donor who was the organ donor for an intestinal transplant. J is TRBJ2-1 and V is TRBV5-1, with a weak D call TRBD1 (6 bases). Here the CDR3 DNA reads TGCGCCAGCAGCTTGATTTCGGGGCAGGGGCAAGGCAATGAGCAGTTCTTC. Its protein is CASSLISGQGQGNEQFF.